Sequencing of this T cell receptor beta chain was carried out in a study of cytomegalovirus exposure and HLA in healthy donors. The PCR employed 60 Vbeta primers together with 13 Jbeta primers. Profiled with immunoSEQ multiplex PCR; TCRdb holds only in-frame clones, not every one. The sample yields 150,000 or so clones, around 74% seen once. This clone occurred a few times. V lost 0 bases to trimming and J lost 2 bases, with 12 bases between them. Germline lookup yields CDR1 MRHNA and CDR2 SNTAGT. The CDR3 runs 16 residues. The chain is built from TRBV6-4 and TRBJ2-3; D is perhaps TRBD1 (6 bases). The specimen sequenced was PBMCs. This clonotype was obtained from a woman aged 25 to 39 in good health and CMV-seronegative. The CDR3 reads CASSDSLQGDTDTQYF. The DNA of the CDR3 is TGTGCCAGCAGTGACTCCTTACAGGGAGACACAGATACGCAGTATTTT.